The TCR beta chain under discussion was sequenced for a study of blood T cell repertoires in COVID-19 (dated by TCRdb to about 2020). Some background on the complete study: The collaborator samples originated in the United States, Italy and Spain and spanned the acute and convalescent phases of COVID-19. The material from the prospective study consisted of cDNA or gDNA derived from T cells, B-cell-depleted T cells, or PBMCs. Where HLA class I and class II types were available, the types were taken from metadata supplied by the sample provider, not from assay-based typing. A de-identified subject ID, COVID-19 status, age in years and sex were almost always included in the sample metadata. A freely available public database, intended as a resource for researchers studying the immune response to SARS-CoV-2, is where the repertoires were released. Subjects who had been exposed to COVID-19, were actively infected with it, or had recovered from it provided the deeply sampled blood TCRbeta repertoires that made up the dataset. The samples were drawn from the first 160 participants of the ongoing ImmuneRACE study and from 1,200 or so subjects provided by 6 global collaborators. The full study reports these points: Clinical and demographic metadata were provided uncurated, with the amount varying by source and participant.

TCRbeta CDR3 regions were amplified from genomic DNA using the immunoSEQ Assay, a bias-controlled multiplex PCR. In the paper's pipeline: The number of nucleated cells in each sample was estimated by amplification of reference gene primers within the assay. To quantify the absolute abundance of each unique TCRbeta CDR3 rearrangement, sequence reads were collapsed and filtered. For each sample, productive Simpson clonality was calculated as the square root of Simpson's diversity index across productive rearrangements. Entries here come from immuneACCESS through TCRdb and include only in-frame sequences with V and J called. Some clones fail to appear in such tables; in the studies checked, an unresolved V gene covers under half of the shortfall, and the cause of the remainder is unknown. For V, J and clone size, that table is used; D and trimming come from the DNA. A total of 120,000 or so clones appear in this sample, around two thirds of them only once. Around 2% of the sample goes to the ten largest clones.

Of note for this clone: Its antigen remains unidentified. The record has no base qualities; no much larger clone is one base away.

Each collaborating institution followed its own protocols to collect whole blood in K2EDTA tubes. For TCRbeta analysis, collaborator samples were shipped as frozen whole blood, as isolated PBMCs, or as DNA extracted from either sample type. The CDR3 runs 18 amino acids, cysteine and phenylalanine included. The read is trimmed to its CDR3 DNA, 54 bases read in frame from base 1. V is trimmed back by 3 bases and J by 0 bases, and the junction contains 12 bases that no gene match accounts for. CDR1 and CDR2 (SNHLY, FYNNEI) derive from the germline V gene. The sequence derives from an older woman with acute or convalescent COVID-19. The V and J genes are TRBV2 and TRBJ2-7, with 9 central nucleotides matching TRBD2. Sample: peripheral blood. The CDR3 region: CASSDSLLSGRSSYEQYF. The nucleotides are TGTGCCAGCAGTGACTCTCTACTAAGCGGGAGGAGCTCCTACGAGCAGTACTTC.